This T cell receptor beta chain was recovered during a study of regulatory T cells in long-lasting Graves disease. Trimming took 3 bases from V and 4 from J; bases not matched to a gene: 10. The CDR3 is 18 amino acids. Germline V gene sequence: CDR1 MDHEN, CDR2 SYDVKM. At least ten counts were recorded for this clonotype. For TCR beta, libraries came from iRepertoire HTBI primers and Arm-PCR of CDR3 regions. Using its own MiXCR run on the multiplex PCR reads, TCRdb lists one record per CDR3 protein. The sample includes some 340,000 distinct CDR3 sequences, 12% of them seen just once. Described time point: newly diagnosed GD, antithyroid drugs for less than 3 months. From PBMCs, RNA was extracted and then used to make the TCR library. This sample also appeared in a second study, on T cells in Graves' hyperthyroidism and ophthalmopathy. That report notes: The study defined stable Graves' hyperthyroidism as no ophthalmopathy progression within 18 months.

The sequence came from a young woman with Graves disease. J is TRBJ2-5 and V is TRBV28; TRBD2 agrees at 14 bases. This material consisted of peripheral blood mononuclear cells (PBMCs), taken at new diagnosis, from a patient treated with antithyroid drugs. The CDR3 DNA is TGTGCCAGCAGTTTCCCGTTCGGGACTAGCGGGAGAACAGAGACCCAGTACTTC. Translated, it gives CASSFPFGTSGRTETQYF.